Each of the 29 T cell receptor beta chains below was sequenced from the same sample in a study of cytomegalovirus exposure and HLA in healthy donors. The PCR had 60 Vbeta and 13 Jbeta primers. This table comes from immunoSEQ multiplex PCR, and its TCRdb copy is limited to in-frame clones, with some not included. The sample lists 150,000 to 200,000 clones, approximately 82% occurring once. Sequenced material: PBMCs. The source is a man aged 50 to 59 in good health and CMV-seropositive.

The rearrangement joins TRBV6-1 to TRBJ1-2; D is unclear. Germline V gene sequence: CDR1 MNHNS, CDR2 SASEGT. V was cut by 6 bases and J by 0 bases, with 14 bases left in between. The CDR3 is 15 amino acids. This chain's CDR3 is CASRPGEVANYGYTF. The CDR3 bases are TGTGCCAGCAGACCCGGGGAGGTAGCTAACTATGGCTACACCTTC.

The chain employs TRBV2 and TRBJ1-1; D perhaps matches TRBD1 (5 bases). Germline CDR1 is SNHLY and CDR2 is FYNNEI. V lost 3 bases to trimming and J lost 6 bases, with 14 bases between them. This CDR3 region has 14 residues. The CDR3 spells CASSEATGGAEAFF. CDR3 coding DNA: TGTGCCAGCAGTGAGGCGACCGGGGGGGCTGAAGCTTTCTTT.

The chain links TRBV6-1 to TRBJ2-3; the match to TRBD1 covers 7 bases. The CDR3 consists of 12 residues. The junction had 3 bases not matched to a gene; V was cut back by 11 bases and J by 1 base. Germline CDR1 reads MNHNS; CDR2 reads SASEGT. CDR3 loop: CAAQGGTDTQYF. The CDR3, as DNA: TGTGCCGCCCAGGGGGGCACAGATACGCAGTATTTT.

This clone has a single count. This chain connects TRBV29-1 to TRBJ1-1; 7 bases agree with TRBD1. CDR1 and CDR2 (germline): SQVTM, ANQGSEA. This CDR3 region has 10 residues. Germline trimming cut 3 bases from V and 11 bases from J; bases unmatched to any gene: 3. CDR3 nucleotides: TGCAGCGTTGATAGGGGGCTGGCTTTCTTT. Amino acids: CSVDRGLAFF.

This sequence joins TRBV9 and TRBJ2-7; D possibly corresponds to TRBD1 (5 bases). CDR3 size: 17 residues. In germline, CDR1 is SGDLS, CDR2 YYNGEE. The V end lost 4 bases, the J end lost 2 bases, and 22 bases lay between the germline ends. As DNA, the CDR3 is TGTGCCAGCAGCCCATCGATCCCAGCAGGGCCCCCCTACGAGCAGTACTTC. Protein sequence: CASSPSIPAGPPYEQYF.

The chain couples TRBV14 to TRBJ2-1; 8 bases are a match to TRBD2. Losses at the gene ends were 3 bases for V and 0 bases for J; bases not matched to a gene: 13. Germline V lookup: CDR1 SGHDN, CDR2 FVKESK. The CDR3 covers 19 residues. CDR3 nucleotide sequence: TGTGCCAGCAGCCAGATAGGGATAGCGGGGAGAAACTCCTACAATGAGCAGTTCTTC. Translation gives CASSQIGIAGRNSYNEQFF. Variable domain in full (rest from reference TRBV14 and TRBJ2-1): EAGVTQFPSHSVIEKGQTVTLRCDPISGHDNLYWYRRVMGKEIKFLLHFVKESKQDESGMPNNRFLAERTGGTYSTLKVQPAELEDSGVYFCASSQIGIAGRNSYNEQFFGPGTRLTVL.

The gene calls are TRBV6-5 and TRBJ1-5, with 9 bases fitting TRBD1. J was trimmed by 6 bases and V by 5 bases; bases with no gene match: 5. The CDR3 runs to 14 residues. Germline values: CDR1 MNHEY, CDR2 SVGAGI. DNA of the CDR3: TGTGCCAGCAGTAAGACAGGGGGTGGTCAGCCCCAGCATTTT. It yields the protein CASSKTGGGQPQHF.

The chain uses TRBV4-1 and TRBJ2-6; a possible D gene is TRBD2 (5 bases). The V gene lost 2 bases and the J gene lost 2 bases, with 13 bases spanning the gap. This CDR3 comprises 17 residues. Germline CDR1 and CDR2: MGHRA and YSYEKL. The CDR3 region is CASSQYHGEAGANVLTF. CDR3 bases: TGCGCCAGCAGCCAATATCACGGGGAAGCTGGGGCCAACGTCCTGACTTTC.

The chain recombines TRBV19 with TRBJ2-1; 10 nucleotides align to TRBD2. Germline V lookup: CDR1 LNHDA, CDR2 SQIVND (reference sequence). The CDR3 covers 15 residues. Trimming removed 3 bases from V and 9 bases from J; junction bases left unmatched: 8. The CDR3 sequence is CASSILASGSPEQFF. CDR3 coding DNA: TGTGCCAGTAGTATTCTTGCTAGCGGGAGCCCTGAGCAGTTCTTC.

The chain combines TRBV11-3 with TRBJ2-1; TRBD2 might be the D (5 bases). The germline V gene encodes CDR1 SGHNT and CDR2 YENEEA. V lost 5 bases to trimming and J lost 0 bases, with 8 bases between them. This CDR3 is 14 amino acids long. The CDR3 sequence is CASSIGLSYNEQFF. CDR3 sequence (DNA): TGTGCCAGCAGCATTGGACTCTCCTACAATGAGCAGTTCTTC.

This clone was found a few times. The genes are TRBV2 and TRBJ1-1, with D maybe TRBD1 (5 bases). This CDR3 has 14 amino acids. The germline V gene encodes CDR1 SNHLY and CDR2 FYNNEI. Trimming pared 5 bases from V and 0 bases from J, leaving 10 bases between. The CDR3 region has the DNA TGTGCCAGCAGTCCGGGACTCCTGAACACTGAAGCTTTCTTT. Translated: CASSPGLLNTEAFF.

The chain joins TRBV6-1 to TRBJ1-2; 8 positions match TRBD1. The CDR3 contains 15 residues. The germline V gene has CDR1 MNHNS and CDR2 SASEGT. V gave up 1 base and J gave up 4 bases; unmatched junction bases: 5. CDR3 sequence reads: CASSEGQGATYGYTF. CDR3 bases: TGTGCCAGCAGTGAAGGTCAGGGGGCGACCTATGGCTACACCTTC.

The V gene is TRBV19, the J gene TRBJ1-1; no clear D gene. Deletions cut 7 bases from V and 2 bases from J, with 8 bases between. The CDR3 loop spans 12 amino acids. Germline loops: CDR1 LNHDA, CDR2 SQIVND (reference sequence). CDR3 DNA: TGTGCCAGTAAACCGACAAACACTGAAGCTTTCTTT. It yields the protein CASKPTNTEAFF.

The chain uses TRBV9 and TRBJ1-1; D perhaps matches TRBD1 (5 bases). CDR1 and CDR2 from the germline V gene are SGDLS and YYNGEE. The V end lost 3 bases, the J end lost 2 bases, and 8 bases lay between the germline ends. The CDR3 spans 13 residues. CDR3 bases: TGTGCCAGCAGCGGGAGGGGAAACACTGAAGCTTTCTTT. Amino acids: CASSGRGNTEAFF.

The chain is built from TRBV20-1 and TRBJ2-1, with D possibly matching TRBD1 (5 bases). V shed 0 bases and J shed 12 bases, with 9 bases lying between them. The length of the CDR3 is 11 residues. Germline V CDR1 and CDR2: DFQATT, SNEGSKA (reference sequence). DNA of the CDR3: TGCAGTGCTAGAGATCTTCAGGGGCAGTTCTTC. Its translation: CSARDLQGQFF.

CDR3 loop: CSVEIGRANTEAFF. The CDR3 coding sequence is TGCAGCGTTGAAATTGGCAGGGCGAACACTGAAGCTTTCTTT. The V gene is TRBV29-1, the J gene TRBJ1-1; tentative D call: TRBD1 (5 bases). V shed 2 bases and J shed 1 base, with 11 bases lying between them. Looked up from germline, CDR1 is SQVTM and CDR2 is ANQGSEA. This CDR3 region has 14 residues.

V usage is TRBV5-1 and J usage is TRBJ2-1, with a possible D match to TRBD2 (6 bases). Germline values: CDR1 SGHRS, CDR2 YFSETQ. The CDR3 sequence is 15 residues long. Trimming cost V 4 bases and J 1 base, with 12 bases left between them. CDR3 sequence reads: CASSPQGGSYNEQFF. The CDR3 bases are TGCGCCAGCAGCCCGCAGGGAGGATCCTACAATGAGCAGTTCTTC.

The rearrangement links TRBV11-2 to TRBJ2-5, with 15 nucleotides matching TRBD2. This CDR3 spans 18 amino acids. Germline loops: CDR1 SGHAT, CDR2 FQNNGV. V shed 6 bases, J shed 2 bases, and the junction held 10 bases outside the gene matches. This chain's CDR3 is CASREGLAGGPRQETQYF. CDR3 bases: TGTGCCAGCAGGGAAGGACTAGCGGGAGGGCCGCGGCAAGAGACCCAGTACTTC.

V usage is TRBV2 and J usage is TRBJ1-1; TRBD1 matches at 7 bases. Germline CDR1 and CDR2: SNHLY and FYNNEI. After removal of 5 bases from V and 1 base from J, the junction contained 13 bases not matched to a gene. The CDR3 runs to 17 residues. The CDR3 reads CASSSRVKGQWNTEAFF. The CDR3 nucleotides are TGTGCCAGCAGTTCTAGAGTAAAGGGACAGTGGAACACTGAAGCTTTCTTT.

This chain connects TRBV6-6 to TRBJ2-3; 7 bases agree with TRBD1. In germline, CDR1 is MNHNY, CDR2 SVGAGI (reference sequence). The CDR3 runs 16 residues. V trimming: 5 bases; J trimming: 0 bases; junction bases outside the gene matches: 8. The CDR3 reads CASSPPGQESTDTQYF. The DNA of the CDR3 is TGTGCCAGCAGTCCGCCCGGACAGGAAAGCACAGATACGCAGTATTTT.

V usage is TRBV7-6 and J usage is TRBJ2-5, with 11 bases identical to TRBD2. The V and J ends lost 5 bases and 4 bases, in that order; junction bases with no gene match: 6. CDR1 is SGHVS, CDR2 FNYEAQ, per germline. The CDR3 consists of 15 residues. The CDR3 is CASSLQGLAGETQYF. As DNA, the CDR3 is TGTGCCAGCAGCCTCCAAGGACTAGCGGGAGAGACCCAGTACTTC.

This clone was picked up a small number of times. The chain carries TRBV7-8 and TRBJ1-1; maybe TRBD1 (6 bases). Trimming shortened V by 2 bases and J by 4 bases, and 11 bases separated the two germline ends. The CDR3 has 14 residues. Per germline, CDR1 SGHVS and CDR2 FQNEAQ. The CDR3 is CASSLRGGGTEAFF. DNA of the CDR3: TGTGCCAGCAGCTTACGGGGAGGGGGCACTGAAGCTTTCTTT.

The gene calls are TRBV2 and TRBJ1-4; D gene uncertain. This CDR3 comprises 13 residues. Deletions cut 4 bases from V and 8 bases from J, with 11 bases between. Per germline, CDR1 SNHLY and CDR2 FYNNEI. CDR3: CASSVGVGEKLFF. Here the CDR3 DNA reads TGTGCCAGCAGTGTCGGGGTAGGCGAAAAACTGTTTTTT. Full variable domain (missing parts from reference TRBV2 and TRBJ1-4): EPEVTQTPSHQVTQMGQEVILRCVPISNHLYFYWYRQILGQKVEFLVSFYNNEISEKSEIFDDQFSVERPDGSNFTLKIRSTKLEDSAMYFCASSVGVGEKLFFGSGTQLSVL.

The gene calls are TRBV6-1 and TRBJ1-6; 9 bases map to TRBD1. The germline CDR1 and CDR2 sequences are MNHNS and SASEGT. The CDR3 is made up of 18 amino acids. J was trimmed by 2 bases and V by 3 bases; bases with no gene match: 8. DNA for the CDR3: TGTGCCAGCAGTGACGACCGGGACAGGGACGCCTATAATTCACCCCTCCACTTT. Its translation is CASSDDRDRDAYNSPLHF.

The gene calls are TRBV28 and TRBJ1-3, with no clear D. Germline CDR1 is MDHEN and CDR2 is SYDVKM. V lost 7 bases and J 0 bases, leaving 7 bases between the germline ends. The CDR3 extends over 13 amino acids. Here the CDR3 DNA reads TGTGCCAGCACGGGTCACTCTGGAAACACCATATATTTT. Translating it yields CASTGHSGNTIYF.

The chain joins TRBV6-1 to TRBJ1-2, with a tentative D call TRBD1 (6 bases). The V end was cut by 4 bases, the J end by 5 bases, with 8 bases between. Germline loops: CDR1 MNHNS, CDR2 SASEGT. The CDR3 spans 12 residues. The chain's CDR3 is CASSVTGYGYTF. CDR3 DNA sequence: TGTGCCAGCAGTGTCACAGGGTATGGCTACACCTTC.

This chain uses TRBV6-6 with TRBJ2-7; TRBD2 matches at 7 bases. J gave up 7 bases and V 6 bases, and 9 bases lay outside the gene matches. The CDR3 loop spans 13 amino acids. CDR1 and CDR2 (germline): MNHNY, SVGAGI (reference sequence). The CDR3 coding sequence is TGTGCCAGCAGGGGGGGGAGGATCCTGGAGCAGTACTTC. Its protein product is CASRGGRILEQYF.

This chain joins TRBV30 and TRBJ2-5; 16 bases fit TRBD2. Unmatched junction bases numbered 0, after V lost 3 bases and J lost 2 bases. This CDR3 spans 15 amino acids. Per germline, CDR1 GTSNPN and CDR2 SVGIG (reference sequence). The CDR3 sequence is CAWRGLAGGQETQYF. The CDR3 bases are TGTGCCTGGAGGGGACTAGCGGGAGGGCAAGAGACCCAGTACTTC.

The CDR3 loop reads CASSSKGGGKGYTF. In nucleotides, the CDR3 is TGTGCCAGCAGCTCCAAGGGAGGGGGAAAAGGCTACACCTTC. This sequence joins TRBV9 and TRBJ1-2, with D perhaps TRBD1 (6 bases). CDR1 is SGDLS, CDR2 YYNGEE, per germline. Trimming took 4 bases from V and 8 from J, leaving 18 bases between them. CDR3 length: 14 amino acids.